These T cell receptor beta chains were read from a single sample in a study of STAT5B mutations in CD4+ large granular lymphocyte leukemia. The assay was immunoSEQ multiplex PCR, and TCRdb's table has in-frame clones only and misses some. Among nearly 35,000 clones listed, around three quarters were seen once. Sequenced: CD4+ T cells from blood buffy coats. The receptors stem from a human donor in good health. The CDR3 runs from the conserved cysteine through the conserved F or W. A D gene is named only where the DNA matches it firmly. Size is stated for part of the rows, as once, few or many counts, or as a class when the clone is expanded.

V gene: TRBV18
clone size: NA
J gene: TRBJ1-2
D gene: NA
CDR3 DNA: TGTGCCAGCTCACTTGAGGCTAACTATGGCTACACCTTC
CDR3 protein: CASSLEANYGYTF

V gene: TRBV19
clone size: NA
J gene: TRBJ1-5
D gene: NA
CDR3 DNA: TGTGCCAGTAGTGTCGGACAGACTGGCAATCAGCCCCAGCATTTT
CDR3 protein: CASSVGQTGNQPQHF

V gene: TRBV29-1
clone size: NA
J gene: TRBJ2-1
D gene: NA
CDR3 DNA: TGCAGCGCGAGCGCCCTGGCTATAGAGGGTGAGCAGTTCTTC
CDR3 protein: CSASALAIEGEQFF

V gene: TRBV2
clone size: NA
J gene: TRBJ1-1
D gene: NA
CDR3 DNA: TGTGCCAGCAGTACAGCATTAGACACTGAAGCTTTCTTT
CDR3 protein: CASSTALDTEAFF

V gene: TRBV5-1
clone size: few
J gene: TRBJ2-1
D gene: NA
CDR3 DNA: TGCGCCAGCAGCGATAAAGGGGGGGGTTTCGATGAGCAGTTCTTC
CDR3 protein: CASSDKGGGFDEQFF

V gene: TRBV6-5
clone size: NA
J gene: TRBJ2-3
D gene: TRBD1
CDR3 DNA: TGTGCCAGCAGACCTGACAGGGACATGACAGATACGCAGTATTTT
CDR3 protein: CASRPDRDMTDTQYF

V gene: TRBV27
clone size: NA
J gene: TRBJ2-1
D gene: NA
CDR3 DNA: TGTGCCAGCAGTCCCCGGGGACTGGGGTCCTACAATGAGCAGTTCTTC
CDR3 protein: CASSPRGLGSYNEQFF

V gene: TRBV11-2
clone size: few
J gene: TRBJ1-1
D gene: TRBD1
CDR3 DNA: TGTGCCAGCAGCTTACTGACAGGGACGAACACTGAAGCTTTCTTT
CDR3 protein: CASSLLTGTNTEAFF

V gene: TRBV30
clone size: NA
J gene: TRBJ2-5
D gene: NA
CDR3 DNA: TGTGCCTGGAGTCGAGGATGGGTCGGGACCCAGTACTTC
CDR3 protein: CAWSRGWVGTQYF

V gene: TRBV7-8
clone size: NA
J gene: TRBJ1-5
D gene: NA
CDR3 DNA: TGTGCCAGCAGCTTAGGAGGGGTTCTCAATCAGCCCCAGCATTTT
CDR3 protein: CASSLGGVLNQPQHF

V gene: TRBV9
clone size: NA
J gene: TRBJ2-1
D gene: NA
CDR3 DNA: TGTGCCAGCAGCGCAGAGAGCTCCTACAATGAGCAGTTCTTC
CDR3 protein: CASSAESSYNEQFF